This passage covers 13 T cell receptor beta chains from one sample sequenced in a study of T-cell reconstitution after alpha-beta-depleted transplantation in children. TCRbeta library construction was performed incorporating unique molecular identifiers. A single record per CDR3 protein comes from TCRdb applying MiXCR to the PCR reads. The table lists around 92,000 distinct CDR3 sequences, 10% to 15% of them singletons. The sample in question was PBMCs from the stem cell graft donor, obtained from the stem cell graft. The receptors shown here come from a human donor who donated a stem cell graft to a child with inherited bone marrow failure.

The V and J genes are TRBV28 and TRBJ1-2; D is undetermined. The CDR3 length is 12 residues. Germline V gives CDR1 MDHEN, CDR2 SYDVKM. The V end lost 3 bases, the J end lost 8 bases, and 10 bases lay between the germline ends. CDR3 bases: TGTGCCAGCAGTTTCGACATTCGCGGCTACACCTTC. Protein product: CASSFDIRGYTF.

The table lists this clonotype with many counts. This chain links TRBV6-6 with TRBJ2-7, with TRBD1 as a possible D gene (5 bases). Trimming took off 6 bases at V and 7 bases at J, with 7 bases between the two ends. This CDR3 is built from 10 residues. CDR1 is MNHNY, CDR2 SVGAGI, per germline (reference sequence). The CDR3 DNA follows: TGTGCCAGCAGGGGGCCTGAGCAGTACTTC. Translation: CASRGPEQYF.

As regards this clonotype: A single base separates this from a much larger clone, so it may be a read error. This chain connects TRBV28 to TRBJ1-5; tentatively, D is TRBD1 (6 bases). The germline V gene has CDR1 MDHEN and CDR2 SYDVKM. There are 15 residues in the CDR3. In DNA, the CDR3 is TGTGCCAGCAGACTGAGGGGGGATAGCAATGAGCCCCAGCATTTT. Translating gives CASRLRGDSNEPQHF.

This clonotype was recorded at least ten times. This rearrangement joins TRBV5-5 to TRBJ2-3; perhaps D is TRBD1 or TRBD2 (5 bases each). Trimming pared 2 bases from V and 2 bases from J, leaving 12 bases between. This CDR3 is built from 15 residues. Germline CDR1 is SGHKS and CDR2 is YYEKEE (reference sequence). CDR3 DNA: TGTGCCAGCAGCTTAATCCCGGGGCACACAGATACGCAGTATTTT. This sequence encodes CASSLIPGHTDTQYF.

In this sample, this clonotype turned up a few times. The chain is built from TRBV24-1 and TRBJ2-7, with D possibly TRBD1 on 6 matching bases. The V and J ends lost 7 bases and 6 bases respectively, with 18 bases between them. This CDR3 is 14 amino acids long. Per the germline V gene, CDR1 is KGHDR and CDR2 is SFDVKD. CDR3 DNA sequence: TGTGCCACCAGGATGGACAGAGGTTTAGGCGAGCAGTACTTC. It translates to CATRMDRGLGEQYF.

This clonotype was counted only a few times. V and J are TRBV28 and TRBJ2-5; the match to TRBD2 covers 7 bases. Germline trimming cut 5 bases from V and 5 bases from J; bases unmatched to any gene: 5. The germline V gene has CDR1 MDHEN and CDR2 SYDVKM. This CDR3 region has 13 residues. Here the CDR3 DNA reads TGTGCCAGCAGTCTTCTAGCGGAGGAGACCCAGTACTTC. This codes for CASSLLAEETQYF.

This clonotype occurred many times. The chain employs TRBV7-9 and TRBJ2-7; 7 positions agree with TRBD1. After removal of 4 bases from V and 2 bases from J, the junction contained 2 bases not matched to a gene. There are 13 residues in the CDR3. Germline V gives CDR1 SEHNR, CDR2 FQNEAQ (reference sequence). CDR3 loop: CASSSGGPYEQYF. CDR3 in DNA: TGTGCCAGCAGCTCAGGGGGACCCTACGAGCAGTACTTC.

This clonotype was observed many times. V gene TRBV20-1 combines with J gene TRBJ2-5; D might be TRBD1 or TRBD2, each matching 5 bases. CDR1 and CDR2 from the germline V gene are DFQATT and SNEGSKA (reference sequence). CDR3 length: 14 residues. V gave up 5 bases and J gave up 8 bases, with 21 bases separating them. CDR3 protein: CSAPLPQGDDTQYF. The CDR3 DNA reads TGCAGTGCTCCCTTGCCCCAGGGAGACGATACCCAGTACTTC.

This clonotype was counted ten times or more. The rearrangement links TRBV5-1 to TRBJ1-2, with no clear D. CDR1 SGHRS and CDR2 YFSETQ come from the germline V gene. V was shortened by 0 bases and J by 1 base, with 4 bases between the two germline ends. The CDR3 is made up of 13 amino acids. The CDR3 is CASSLVLNYGYTF. The CDR3, as DNA: TGCGCCAGCAGCTTGGTGCTTAACTATGGCTACACCTTC.

The chain combines TRBV11-2 with TRBJ1-1; D gene ambiguous. V dropped 0 bases and J dropped 7 bases, with 9 bases sitting between them. The CDR3 has 13 residues. CDR1 and CDR2 (germline): SGHAT, FQNNGV. CDR3 sequence reads: CASSLDWPIEAFF. The CDR3, as DNA: TGTGCCAGCAGCTTAGACTGGCCGATTGAAGCTTTCTTT.

J is TRBJ2-5 and V is TRBV29-1; maybe TRBD2 (6 bases). Trimming removed 7 bases from V and 5 bases from J, with 17 bases in between. The germline V gene has CDR1 SQVTM and CDR2 ANQGSEA. The CDR3 runs 13 residues. CDR3 coding DNA: TGCAGCGGTGAGGTCGGGAGAAGGGAGACCCAGTACTTC. This gives the protein CSGEVGRRETQYF.

The chain uses TRBV7-2 and TRBJ2-2, with 10 bases lining up with TRBD1. The CDR3 is 18 amino acids. The V and J ends lost 2 bases and 4 bases, in that order; junction bases with no gene match: 10. The germline gives CDR1 SGHTA, CDR2 FQGNSA. Written as DNA, the CDR3 is TGTGCCAGCAGCTTAAGGGGACAGGGGAGCCTAGGCACCGGGGAGCTGTTTTTT. Protein: CASSLRGQGSLGTGELFF.

The chain employs TRBV5-1 and TRBJ2-1; possibly TRBD1 for D (6 bases). The CDR3 sequence is 15 residues long. V was clipped by 4 bases and J by 4 bases, with 15 bases between them. CDR1 is SGHRS, CDR2 YFSETQ, per germline. The CDR3 DNA is TGCGCCAGCAGCCCCCAGGGGTACGGTTACAATGAGCAGTTCTTC. Translation: CASSPQGYGYNEQFF.